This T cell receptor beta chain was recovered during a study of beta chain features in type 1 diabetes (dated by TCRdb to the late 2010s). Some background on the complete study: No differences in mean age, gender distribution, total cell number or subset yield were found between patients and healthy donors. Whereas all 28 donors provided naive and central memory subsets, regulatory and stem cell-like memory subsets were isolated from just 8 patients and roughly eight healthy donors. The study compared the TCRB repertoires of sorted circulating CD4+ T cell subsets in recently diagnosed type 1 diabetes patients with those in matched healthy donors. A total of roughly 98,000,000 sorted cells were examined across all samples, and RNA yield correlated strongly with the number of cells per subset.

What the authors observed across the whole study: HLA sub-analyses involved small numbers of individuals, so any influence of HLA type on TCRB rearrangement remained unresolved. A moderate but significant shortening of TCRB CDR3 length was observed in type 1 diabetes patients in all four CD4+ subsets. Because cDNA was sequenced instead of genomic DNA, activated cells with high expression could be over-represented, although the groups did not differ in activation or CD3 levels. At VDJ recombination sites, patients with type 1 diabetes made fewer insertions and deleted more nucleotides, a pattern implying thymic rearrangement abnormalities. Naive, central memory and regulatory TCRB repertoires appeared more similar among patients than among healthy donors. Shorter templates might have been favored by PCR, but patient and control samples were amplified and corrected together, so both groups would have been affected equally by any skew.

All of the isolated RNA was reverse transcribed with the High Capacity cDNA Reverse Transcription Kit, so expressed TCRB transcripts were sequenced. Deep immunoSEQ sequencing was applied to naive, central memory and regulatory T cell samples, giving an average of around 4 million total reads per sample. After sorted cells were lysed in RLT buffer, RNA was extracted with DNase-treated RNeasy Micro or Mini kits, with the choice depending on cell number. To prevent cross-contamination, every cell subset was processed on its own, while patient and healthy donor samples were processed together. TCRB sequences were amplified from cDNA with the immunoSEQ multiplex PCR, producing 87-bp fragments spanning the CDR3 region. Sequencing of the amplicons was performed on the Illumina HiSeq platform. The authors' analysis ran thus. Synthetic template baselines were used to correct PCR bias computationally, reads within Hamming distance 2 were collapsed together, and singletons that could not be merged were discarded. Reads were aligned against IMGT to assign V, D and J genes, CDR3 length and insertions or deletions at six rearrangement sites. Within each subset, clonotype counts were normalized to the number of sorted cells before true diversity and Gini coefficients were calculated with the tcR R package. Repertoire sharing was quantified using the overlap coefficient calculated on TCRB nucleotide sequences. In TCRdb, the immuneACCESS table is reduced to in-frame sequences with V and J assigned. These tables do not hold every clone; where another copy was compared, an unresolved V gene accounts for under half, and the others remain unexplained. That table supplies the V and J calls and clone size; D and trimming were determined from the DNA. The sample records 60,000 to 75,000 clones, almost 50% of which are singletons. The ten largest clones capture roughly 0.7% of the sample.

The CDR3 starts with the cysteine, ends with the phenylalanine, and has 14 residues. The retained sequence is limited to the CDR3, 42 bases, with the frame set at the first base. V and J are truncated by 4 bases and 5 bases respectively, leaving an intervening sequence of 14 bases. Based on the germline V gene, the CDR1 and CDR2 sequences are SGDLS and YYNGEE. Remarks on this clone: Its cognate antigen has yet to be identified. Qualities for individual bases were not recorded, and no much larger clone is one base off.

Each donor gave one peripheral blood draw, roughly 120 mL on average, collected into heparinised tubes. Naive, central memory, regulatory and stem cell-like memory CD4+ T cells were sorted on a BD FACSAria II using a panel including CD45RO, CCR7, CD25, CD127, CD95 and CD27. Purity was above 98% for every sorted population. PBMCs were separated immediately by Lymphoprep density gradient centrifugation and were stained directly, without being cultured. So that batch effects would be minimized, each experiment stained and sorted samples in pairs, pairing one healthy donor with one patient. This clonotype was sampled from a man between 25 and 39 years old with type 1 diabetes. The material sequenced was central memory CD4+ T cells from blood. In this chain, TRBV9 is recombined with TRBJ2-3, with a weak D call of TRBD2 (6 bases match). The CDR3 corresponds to CASSLGTSQDTQYF. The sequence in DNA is TGTGCCAGCAGCCTCGGGACTTCACAAGATACGCAGTATTTT.